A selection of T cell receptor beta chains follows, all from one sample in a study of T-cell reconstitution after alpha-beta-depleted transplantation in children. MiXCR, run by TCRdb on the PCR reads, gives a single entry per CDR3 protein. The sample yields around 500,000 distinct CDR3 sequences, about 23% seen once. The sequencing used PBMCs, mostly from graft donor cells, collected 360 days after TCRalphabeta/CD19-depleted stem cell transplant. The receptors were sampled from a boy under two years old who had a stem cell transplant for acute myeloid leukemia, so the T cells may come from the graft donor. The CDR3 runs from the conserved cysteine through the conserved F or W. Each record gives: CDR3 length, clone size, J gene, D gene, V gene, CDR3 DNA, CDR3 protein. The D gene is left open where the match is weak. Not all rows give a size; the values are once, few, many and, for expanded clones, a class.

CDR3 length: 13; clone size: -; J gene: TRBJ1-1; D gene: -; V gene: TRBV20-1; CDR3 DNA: TGCAGTGCCCCTGGACAGTGGGGCACTGAAGCTTTCTTT; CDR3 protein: CSAPGQWGTEAFF
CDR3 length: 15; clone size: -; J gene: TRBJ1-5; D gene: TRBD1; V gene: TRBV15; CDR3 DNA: TGTGCCACCAGCATTACAGGGGGGAGCAATGAGCCCCAGCATTTT; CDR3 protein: CATSITGGSNEPQHF
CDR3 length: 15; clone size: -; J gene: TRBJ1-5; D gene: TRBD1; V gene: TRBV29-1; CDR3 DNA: TGCAGCGTTGCTCCGGGACAGGGGAGCAATCAGCCCCAGCATTTT; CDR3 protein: CSVAPGQGSNQPQHF
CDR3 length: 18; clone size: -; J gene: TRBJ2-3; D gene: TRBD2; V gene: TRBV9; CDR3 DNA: TGTGCCAGCAGCGTACTTTCGGGGCTAGCGGGGGGAAGCAATACGCAGTATTTT; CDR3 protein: CASSVLSGLAGGSNTQYF
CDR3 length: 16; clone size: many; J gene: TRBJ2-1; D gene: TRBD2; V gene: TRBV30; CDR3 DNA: TGTGCCTGGAGGAACAACGGACTAGCGGCCTACAATGAGCAGTTCTTC; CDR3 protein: CAWRNNGLAAYNEQFF
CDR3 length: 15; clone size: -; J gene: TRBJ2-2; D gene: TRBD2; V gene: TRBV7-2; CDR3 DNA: TGTGCCAGCAGCCTACTAGCGGGAGCCACCGGGGAGCTGTTTTTT; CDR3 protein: CASSLLAGATGELFF
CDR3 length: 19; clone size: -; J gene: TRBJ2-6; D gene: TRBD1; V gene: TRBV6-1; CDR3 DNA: TGTGCCAGCAGACCGAACGAAGACAGGGTTCTCTCTGGGGCCAACGTCCTGACTTTC; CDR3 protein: CASRPNEDRVLSGANVLTF
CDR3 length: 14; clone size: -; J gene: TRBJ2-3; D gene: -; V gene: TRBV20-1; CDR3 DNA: TGCAGTGCTAGGCCGTCGGCAAGGACAGATACGCAGTATTTT; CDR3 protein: CSARPSARTDTQYF
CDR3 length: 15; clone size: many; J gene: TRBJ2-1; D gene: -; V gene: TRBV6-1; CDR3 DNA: TGTGCCAGCATGGTACAGGGATACTCCTACAATGAGCAGTTCTTC; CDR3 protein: CASMVQGYSYNEQFF
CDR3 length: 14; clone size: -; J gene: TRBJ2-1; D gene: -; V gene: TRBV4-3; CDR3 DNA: TGCGCCAGCAGTCAGATGGCCAGCTACAATGAGCAGTTCTTC; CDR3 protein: CASSQMASYNEQFF
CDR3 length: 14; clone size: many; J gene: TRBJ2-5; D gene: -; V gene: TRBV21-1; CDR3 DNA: TGTGCCAGCAGCAAAGCCGGGGGTCCAGAGACCCAGTACTTC; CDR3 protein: CASSKAGGPETQYF
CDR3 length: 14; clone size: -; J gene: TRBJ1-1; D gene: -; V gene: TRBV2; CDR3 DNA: TGTGCCAGCAGTGCTAAAGGACGGTACACTGAAGCTTTCTTT; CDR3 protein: CASSAKGRYTEAFF
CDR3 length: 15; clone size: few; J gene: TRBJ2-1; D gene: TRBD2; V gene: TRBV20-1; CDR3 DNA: TGCAGTGCTTACGGACTAGCTGGCTCGAGCAATGAGCAGTTCTTC; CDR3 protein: CSAYGLAGSSNEQFF
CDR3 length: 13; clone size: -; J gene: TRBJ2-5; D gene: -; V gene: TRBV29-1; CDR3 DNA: TGCAGCGTTCTGGGGATGGGGAAAGAGACCCAGTACTTC; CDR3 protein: CSVLGMGKETQYF
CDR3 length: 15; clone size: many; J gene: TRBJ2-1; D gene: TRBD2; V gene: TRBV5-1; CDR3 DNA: TGCGCCAGCAGCCAAGGACTAGCGGGGGTCAATGAGCAGTTCTTC; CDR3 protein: CASSQGLAGVNEQFF
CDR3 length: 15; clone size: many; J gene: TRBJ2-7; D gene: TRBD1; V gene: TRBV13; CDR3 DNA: TGTGCCAGCATCAGGACCGGGACAGGGCGATACGAGCAGTACTTC; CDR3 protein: CASIRTGTGRYEQYF
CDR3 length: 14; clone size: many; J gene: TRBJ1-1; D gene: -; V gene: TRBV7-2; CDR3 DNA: TGTGCCAGCAGCTTGCGAGGATACGAATCTGAAGCTTTCTTT; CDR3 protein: CASSLRGYESEAFF
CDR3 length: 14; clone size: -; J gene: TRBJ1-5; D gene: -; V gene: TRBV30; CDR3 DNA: TGTGCCTGGAGTGAAGGCAGAGGCAATCAGCCCCAGCATTTT; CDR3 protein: CAWSEGRGNQPQHF
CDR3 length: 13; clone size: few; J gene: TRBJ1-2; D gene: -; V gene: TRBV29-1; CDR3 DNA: TGCAGCGTTGAAAGTCCGGCCGGCTATGGCTACACCTTC; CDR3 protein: CSVESPAGYGYTF
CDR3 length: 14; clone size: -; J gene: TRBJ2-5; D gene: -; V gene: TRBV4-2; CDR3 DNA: TGTGCCAGCAGCCAAGACCCCCACCAAGAGACCCAGTACTTC; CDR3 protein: CASSQDPHQETQYF
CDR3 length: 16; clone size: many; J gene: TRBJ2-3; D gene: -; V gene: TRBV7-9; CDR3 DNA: TGTGCCAGCAGCTTTGGCGGCCCAAGGTTGACAGATACGCAGTATTTT; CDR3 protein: CASSFGGPRLTDTQYF
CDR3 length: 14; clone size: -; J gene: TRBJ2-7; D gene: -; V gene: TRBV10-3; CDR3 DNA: TGTGCCATCAGTGATGGGGGGGGCTTCTACGAGCAGTACTTC; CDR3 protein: CAISDGGGFYEQYF
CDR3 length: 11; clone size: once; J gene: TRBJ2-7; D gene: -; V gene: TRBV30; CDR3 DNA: TGTGCCTGGAAGTGGGGATACGAGCAGTACTTC; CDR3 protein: CAWKWGYEQYF
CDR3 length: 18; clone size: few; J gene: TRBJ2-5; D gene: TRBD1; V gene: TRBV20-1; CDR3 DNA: TGCAGTGCTCGAACAGGGGGACAGGGGCTTTTTCCCCAAGAGACCCAGTACTTC; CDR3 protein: CSARTGGQGLFPQETQYF
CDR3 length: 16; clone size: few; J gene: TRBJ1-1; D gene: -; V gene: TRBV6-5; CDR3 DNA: TGTGCCAGCAGTTACCCTACAGGAGGATTGAGCACTGAAGCTTTCTTT; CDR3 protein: CASSYPTGGLSTEAFF
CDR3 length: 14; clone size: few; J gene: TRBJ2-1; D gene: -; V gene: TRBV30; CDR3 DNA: TGTGCCTGGAGTCTAACACGGGCTGGGAATGAGCAGTTCTTC; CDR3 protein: CAWSLTRAGNEQFF
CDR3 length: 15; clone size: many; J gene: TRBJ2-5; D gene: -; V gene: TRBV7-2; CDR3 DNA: TGTGCCAGCAGCTTAGAGGGACGGCCACGAAGGGCCCAGTACTTC; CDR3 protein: CASSLEGRPRRAQYF
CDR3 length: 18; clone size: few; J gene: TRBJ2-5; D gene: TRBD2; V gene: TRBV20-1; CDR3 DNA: TGCAGTGCTAGACCCCGGACCGCTAGCGGGGGCCATCAAGAGACCCAGTACTTC; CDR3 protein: CSARPRTASGGHQETQYF
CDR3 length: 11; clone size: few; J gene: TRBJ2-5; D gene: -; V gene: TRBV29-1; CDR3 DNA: TGCAGCGTGACAGGGTGGGGGGCCCAGTACTTC; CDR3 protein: CSVTGWGAQYF
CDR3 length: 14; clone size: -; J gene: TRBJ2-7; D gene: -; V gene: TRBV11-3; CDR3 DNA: TGTGCCAGCAACCCTGGTTTGGGGGCCTACGAGCAGTACTTC; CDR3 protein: CASNPGLGAYEQYF
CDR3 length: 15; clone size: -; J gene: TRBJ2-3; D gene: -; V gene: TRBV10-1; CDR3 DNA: TGCGCCAGCAGTGACCTGGGGGCTAGCACAGATACGCAGTATTTT; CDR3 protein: CASSDLGASTDTQYF
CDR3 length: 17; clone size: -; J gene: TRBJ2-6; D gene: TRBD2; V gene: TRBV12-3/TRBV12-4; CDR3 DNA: TGTGCCAGCAGTTTAGGGGGGGGTAGCTCTGGGGCCAACGTCCTGACTTTC; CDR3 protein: CASSLGGGSSGANVLTF
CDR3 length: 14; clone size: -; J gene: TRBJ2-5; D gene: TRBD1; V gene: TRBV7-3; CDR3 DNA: TGTGCCAGCAGCTCTATAGGACAGGGAGCGACCCAGTACTTC; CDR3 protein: CASSSIGQGATQYF
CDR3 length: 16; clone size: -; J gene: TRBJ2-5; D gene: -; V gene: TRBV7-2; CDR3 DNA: TGTGCCAGCAGCTTAGGGGCAGGGAGGTCCGGGGAGACCCAGTACTTC; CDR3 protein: CASSLGAGRSGETQYF
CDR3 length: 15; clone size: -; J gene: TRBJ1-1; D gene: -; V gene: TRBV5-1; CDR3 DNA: TGCGCCAGCAGCTTGACCCTCGTTGCGAACACTGAAGCTTTCTTT; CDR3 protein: CASSLTLVANTEAFF
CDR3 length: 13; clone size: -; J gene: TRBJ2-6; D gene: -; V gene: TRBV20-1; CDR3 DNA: TGCAGTGCTAAACCCTGGGGGGCCAACGTCCTGACTTTC; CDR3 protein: CSAKPWGANVLTF
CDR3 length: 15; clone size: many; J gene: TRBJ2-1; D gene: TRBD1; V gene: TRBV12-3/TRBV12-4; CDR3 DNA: TGTGCCAGCAGTTTAAGGGACAGGGGGCGCAATGAGCAGTTCTTC; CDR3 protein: CASSLRDRGRNEQFF
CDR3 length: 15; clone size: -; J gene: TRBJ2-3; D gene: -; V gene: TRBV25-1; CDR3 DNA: TGTGCCAGCAGTGAATATTGGGGGGGCACAGATACGCAGTATTTT; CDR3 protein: CASSEYWGGTDTQYF
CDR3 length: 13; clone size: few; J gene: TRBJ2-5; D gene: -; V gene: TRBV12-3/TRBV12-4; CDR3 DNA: TGTGCCAGCAGTCCCCTAGCGAGGGAGACCCAGTACTTC; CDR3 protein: CASSPLARETQYF
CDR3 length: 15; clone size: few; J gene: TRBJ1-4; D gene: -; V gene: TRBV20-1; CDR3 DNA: TGCAGTGCTAGAGATAAAGGAAAATCTAATGAAAAACTGTTTTTT; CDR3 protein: CSARDKGKSNEKLFF
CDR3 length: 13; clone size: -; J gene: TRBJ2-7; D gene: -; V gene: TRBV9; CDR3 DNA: TGTGCCAGCAGCAAGAGCGACAGATACGAGCAGTACTTC; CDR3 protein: CASSKSDRYEQYF